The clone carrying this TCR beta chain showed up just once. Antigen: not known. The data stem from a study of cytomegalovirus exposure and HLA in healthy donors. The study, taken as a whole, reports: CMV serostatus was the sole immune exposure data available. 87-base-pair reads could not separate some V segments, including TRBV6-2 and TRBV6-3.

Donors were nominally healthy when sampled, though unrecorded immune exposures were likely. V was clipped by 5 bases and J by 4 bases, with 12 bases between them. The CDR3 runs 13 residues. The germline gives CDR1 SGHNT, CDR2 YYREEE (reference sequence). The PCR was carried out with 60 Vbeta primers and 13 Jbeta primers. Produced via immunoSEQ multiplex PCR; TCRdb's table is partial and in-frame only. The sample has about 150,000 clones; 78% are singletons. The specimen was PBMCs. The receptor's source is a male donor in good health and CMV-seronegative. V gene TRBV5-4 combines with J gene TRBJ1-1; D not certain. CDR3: CASRSRAGTEAFF. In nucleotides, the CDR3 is TGTGCCAGCAGATCCCGAGCTGGCACTGAAGCTTTCTTT.